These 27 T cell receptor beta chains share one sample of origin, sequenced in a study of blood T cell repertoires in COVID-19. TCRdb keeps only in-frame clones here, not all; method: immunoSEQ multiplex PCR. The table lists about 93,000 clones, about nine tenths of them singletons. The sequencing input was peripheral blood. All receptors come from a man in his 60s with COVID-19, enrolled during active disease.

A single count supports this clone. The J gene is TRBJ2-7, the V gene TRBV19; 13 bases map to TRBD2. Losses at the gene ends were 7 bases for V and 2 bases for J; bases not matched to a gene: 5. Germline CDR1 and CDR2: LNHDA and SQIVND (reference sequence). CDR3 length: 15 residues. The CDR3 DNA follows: TGTGCCAGTAAGACCGGGACTAGCGGGACCTACGAGCAGTACTTC. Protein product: CASKTGTSGTYEQYF.

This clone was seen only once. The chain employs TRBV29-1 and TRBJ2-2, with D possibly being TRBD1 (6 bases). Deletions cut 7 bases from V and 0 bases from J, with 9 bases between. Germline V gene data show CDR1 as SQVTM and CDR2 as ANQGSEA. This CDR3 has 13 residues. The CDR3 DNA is TGCAGCGCTCGGACAGCGAACACCGGGGAGCTGTTTTTT. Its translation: CSARTANTGELFF.

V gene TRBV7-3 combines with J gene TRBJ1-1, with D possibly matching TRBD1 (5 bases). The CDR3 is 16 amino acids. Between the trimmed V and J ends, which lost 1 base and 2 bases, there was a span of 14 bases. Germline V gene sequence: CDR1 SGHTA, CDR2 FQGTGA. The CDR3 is CASSLNGGDLNTEAFF. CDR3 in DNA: TGTGCCAGCAGCTTAAATGGGGGGGACTTAAACACTGAAGCTTTCTTT.

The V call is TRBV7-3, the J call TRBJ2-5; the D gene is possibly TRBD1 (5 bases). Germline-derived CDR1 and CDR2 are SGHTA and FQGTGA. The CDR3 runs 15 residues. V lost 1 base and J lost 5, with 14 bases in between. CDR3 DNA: TGTGCCAGCAGCTTAAATTCAGACAGAGCTGAGACCCAGTACTTC. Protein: CASSLNSDRAETQYF.

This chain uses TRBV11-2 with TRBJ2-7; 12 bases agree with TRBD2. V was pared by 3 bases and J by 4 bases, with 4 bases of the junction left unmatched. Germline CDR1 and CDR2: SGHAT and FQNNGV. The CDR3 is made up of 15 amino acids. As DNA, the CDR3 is TGTGCCAGCAGCTTTACTAGCGGGGGGTGGTACGAGCAGTACTTC. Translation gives CASSFTSGGWYEQYF.

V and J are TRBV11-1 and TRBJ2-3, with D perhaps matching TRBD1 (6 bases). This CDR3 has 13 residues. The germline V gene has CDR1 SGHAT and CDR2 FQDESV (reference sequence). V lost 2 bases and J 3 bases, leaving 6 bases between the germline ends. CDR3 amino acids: CASSLTGTDTQYF. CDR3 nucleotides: TGTGCCAGCAGCTTAACAGGGACAGATACGCAGTATTTT.

This CDR3 reads CASRGTLLQEAARNQPQHF. The CDR3 DNA reads as TGTGCCAGCCGCGGGACCCTACTACAGGAGGCGGCGCGCAATCAGCCCCAGCATTTT. This chain links TRBV2 with TRBJ1-5; D is perhaps TRBD1 (5 bases). V was pared by 8 bases and J by 2 bases, with 28 bases between. Germline CDR1 is SNHLY and CDR2 is FYNNEI. This CDR3 region has 19 residues.

CDR3 amino acids: CASSPLAGVGTGELFF. DNA for the CDR3: TGTGCCAGCAGCCCCCTAGCGGGAGTCGGTACCGGGGAGCTGTTTTTT. V gene TRBV3-1 (or the pseudogene TRBV3-2) combines with J gene TRBJ2-2; TRBD2 agrees at 10 bases. The CDR3 is 16 residues long. Per germline, CDR1 LGHDT and CDR2 YNNKEL (reference sequence). Trimming removed 4 bases from V and 5 bases from J; junction bases left unmatched: 7.

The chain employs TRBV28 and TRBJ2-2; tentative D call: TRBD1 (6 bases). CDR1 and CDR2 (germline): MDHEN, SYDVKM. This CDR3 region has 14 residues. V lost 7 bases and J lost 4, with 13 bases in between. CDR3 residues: CASISGQSTGELFF. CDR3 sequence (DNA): TGTGCCAGCATCTCAGGACAGTCCACCGGGGAGCTGTTTTTT.

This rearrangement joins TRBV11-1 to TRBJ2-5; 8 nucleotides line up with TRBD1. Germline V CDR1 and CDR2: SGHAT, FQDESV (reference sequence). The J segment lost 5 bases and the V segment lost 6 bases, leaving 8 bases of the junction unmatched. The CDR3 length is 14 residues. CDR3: CASSQGAPGETQYF. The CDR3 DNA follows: TGTGCCAGCAGTCAGGGGGCCCCGGGTGAGACCCAGTACTTC.

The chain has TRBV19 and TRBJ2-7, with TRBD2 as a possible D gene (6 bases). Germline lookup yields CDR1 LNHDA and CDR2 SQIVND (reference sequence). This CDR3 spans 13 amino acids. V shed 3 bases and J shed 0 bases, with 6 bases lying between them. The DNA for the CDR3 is TGTGCCAGTAGTATCGGGAGCTCCTACGAGCAGTACTTC. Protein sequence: CASSIGSSYEQYF.

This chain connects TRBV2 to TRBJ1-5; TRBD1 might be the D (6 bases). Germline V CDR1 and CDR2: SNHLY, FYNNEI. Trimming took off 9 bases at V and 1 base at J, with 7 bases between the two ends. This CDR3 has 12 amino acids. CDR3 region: CASQGSNQPQHF. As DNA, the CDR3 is TGTGCCAGTCAGGGGAGCAATCAGCCCCAGCATTTT. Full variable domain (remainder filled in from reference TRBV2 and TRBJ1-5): EPEVTQTPSHQVTQMGQEVILRCVPISNHLYFYWYRQILGQKVEFLVSFYNNEISEKSEIFDDQFSVERPDGSNFTLKIRSTKLEDSAMYFCASQGSNQPQHFGDGTRLSIL.

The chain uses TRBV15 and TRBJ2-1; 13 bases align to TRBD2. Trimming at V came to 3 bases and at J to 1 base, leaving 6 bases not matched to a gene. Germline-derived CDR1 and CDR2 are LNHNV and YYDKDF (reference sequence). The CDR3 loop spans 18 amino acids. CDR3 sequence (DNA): TGTGCCACCAGCAGCGGACTAGCGGGAGATCGGTCCTACAATGAGCAGTTCTTC. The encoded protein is CATSSGLAGDRSYNEQFF. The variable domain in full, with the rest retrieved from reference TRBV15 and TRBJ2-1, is DAMVIQNPRYQVTQFGKPVTLSCSQTLNHNVMYWYQQKSSQAPKLLFHYYDKDFNNEADTPDNFQSRRPNTSFCFLDIRSPGLGDTAMYLCATSSGLAGDRSYNEQFFGPGTRLTVL.

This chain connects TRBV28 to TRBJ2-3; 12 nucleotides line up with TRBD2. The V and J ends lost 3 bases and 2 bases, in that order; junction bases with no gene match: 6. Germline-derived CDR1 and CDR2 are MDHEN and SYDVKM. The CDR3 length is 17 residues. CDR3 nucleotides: TGTGCCAGCAGTTTCCCGGGACTAGCGGGCTTCACAGATACGCAGTATTTT. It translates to CASSFPGLAGFTDTQYF.

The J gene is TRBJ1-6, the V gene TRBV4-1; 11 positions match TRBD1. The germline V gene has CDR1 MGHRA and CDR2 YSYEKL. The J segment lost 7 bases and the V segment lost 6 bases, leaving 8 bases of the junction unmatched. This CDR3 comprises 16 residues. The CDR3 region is CASRPGTGGRNSPLHF. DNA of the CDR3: TGCGCCAGCAGACCCGGGACAGGGGGTAGGAATTCACCCCTCCACTTT.

The CDR3 loop is CASKMGGYNEQFF. CDR3 coding DNA: TGTGCCAGCAAGATGGGGGGATACAATGAGCAGTTCTTC. This chain uses TRBV6-5 with TRBJ2-1, with a possible D match to TRBD2 (6 bases). This CDR3 comprises 13 residues. Germline lookup yields CDR1 MNHEY and CDR2 SVGAGI. V was clipped by 7 bases and J by 4 bases, with 11 bases between them.

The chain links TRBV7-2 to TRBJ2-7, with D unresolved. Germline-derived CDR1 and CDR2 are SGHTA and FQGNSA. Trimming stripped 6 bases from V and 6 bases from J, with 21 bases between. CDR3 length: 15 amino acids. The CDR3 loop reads CASSSSLGSSAEQYF. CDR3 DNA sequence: TGTGCCAGCAGTTCGTCGCTGGGCTCCTCGGCCGAGCAGTACTTC. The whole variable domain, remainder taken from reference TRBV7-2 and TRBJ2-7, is GAGVSQSPSNKVTEKGKDVELRCDPISGHTALYWYRQSLGQGLEFLIYFQGNSAPDKSGLPSDRFSAERTGGSVSTLTIQRTQQEDSAVYLCASSSSLGSSAEQYFGPGTRLTVT.

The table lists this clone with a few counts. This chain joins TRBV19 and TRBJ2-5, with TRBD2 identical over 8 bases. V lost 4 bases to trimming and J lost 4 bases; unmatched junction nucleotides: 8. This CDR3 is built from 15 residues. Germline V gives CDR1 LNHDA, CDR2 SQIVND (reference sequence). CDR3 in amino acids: CASSTASGLGETQYF. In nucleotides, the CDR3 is TGTGCCAGTAGTACGGCTAGCGGGCTTGGAGAGACCCAGTACTTC.

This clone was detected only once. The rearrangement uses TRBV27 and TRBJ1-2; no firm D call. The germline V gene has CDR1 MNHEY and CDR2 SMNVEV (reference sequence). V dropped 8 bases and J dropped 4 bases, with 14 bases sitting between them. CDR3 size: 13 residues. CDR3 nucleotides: TGTGCCAGCCGACGGGATCGGTCCTATGGCTACACCTTC. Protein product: CASRRDRSYGYTF.

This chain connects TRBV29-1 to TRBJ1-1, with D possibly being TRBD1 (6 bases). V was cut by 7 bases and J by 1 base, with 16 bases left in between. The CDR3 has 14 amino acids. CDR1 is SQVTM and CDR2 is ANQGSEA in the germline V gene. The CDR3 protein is CSALVTRGNTEAFF. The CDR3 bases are TGCAGCGCCCTTGTAACCAGGGGGAACACTGAAGCTTTCTTT.

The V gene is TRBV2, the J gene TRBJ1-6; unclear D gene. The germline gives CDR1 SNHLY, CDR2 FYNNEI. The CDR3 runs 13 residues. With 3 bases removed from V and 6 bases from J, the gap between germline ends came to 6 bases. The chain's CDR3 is CASSDQVNSPLHF. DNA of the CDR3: TGTGCCAGCAGTGACCAGGTTAATTCACCCCTCCACTTT. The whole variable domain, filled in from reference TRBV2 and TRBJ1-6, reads EPEVTQTPSHQVTQMGQEVILRCVPISNHLYFYWYRQILGQKVEFLVSFYNNEISEKSEIFDDQFSVERPDGSNFTLKIRSTKLEDSAMYFCASSDQVNSPLHFGNGTRLTVT.

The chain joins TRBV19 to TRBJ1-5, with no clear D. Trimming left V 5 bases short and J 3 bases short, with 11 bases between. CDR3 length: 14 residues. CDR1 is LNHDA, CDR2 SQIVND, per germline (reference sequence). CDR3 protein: CASSQAVNNQPQHF. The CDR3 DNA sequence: TGTGCCAGTAGTCAGGCAGTCAACAATCAGCCCCAGCATTTT.

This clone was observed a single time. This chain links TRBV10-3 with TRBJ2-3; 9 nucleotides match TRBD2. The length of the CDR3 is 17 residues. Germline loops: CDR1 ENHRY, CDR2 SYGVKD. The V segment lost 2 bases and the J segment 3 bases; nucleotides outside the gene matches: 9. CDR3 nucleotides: TGTGCCATCAGTGAGGCGGTAGCGGGAGTGGAAACAGATACGCAGTATTTT. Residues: CAISEAVAGVETDTQYF.

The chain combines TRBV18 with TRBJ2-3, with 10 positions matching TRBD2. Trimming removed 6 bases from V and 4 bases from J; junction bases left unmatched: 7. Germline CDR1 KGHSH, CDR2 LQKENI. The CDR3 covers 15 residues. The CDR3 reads CASSQSGTSADTQYF. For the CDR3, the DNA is TGTGCCAGCTCTCAATCCGGGACTAGCGCAGATACGCAGTATTTT.

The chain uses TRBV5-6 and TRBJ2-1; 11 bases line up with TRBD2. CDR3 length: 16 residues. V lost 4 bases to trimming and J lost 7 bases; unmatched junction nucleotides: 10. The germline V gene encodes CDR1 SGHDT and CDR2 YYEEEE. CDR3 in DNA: TGTGCCAGCAGCGGGCCACTAGCGGGAGCTTTGAATGAGCAGTTCTTC. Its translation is CASSGPLAGALNEQFF.

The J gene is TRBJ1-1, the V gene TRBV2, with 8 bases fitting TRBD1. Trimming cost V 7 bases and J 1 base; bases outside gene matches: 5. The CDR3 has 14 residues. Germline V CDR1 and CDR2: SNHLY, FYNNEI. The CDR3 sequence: CASTYGQGNTEAFF. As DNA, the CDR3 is TGTGCCAGCACTTATGGACAGGGGAACACTGAAGCTTTCTTT.

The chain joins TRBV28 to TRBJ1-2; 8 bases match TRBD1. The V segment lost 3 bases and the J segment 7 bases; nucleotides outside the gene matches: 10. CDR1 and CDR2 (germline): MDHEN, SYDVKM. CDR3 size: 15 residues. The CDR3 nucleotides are TGTGCCAGCAGTTTGTCGGGACAGGAGGGCGGTGGCTACACCTTC. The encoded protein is CASSLSGQEGGGYTF.